This is a list of T cell receptor beta chains from one sample in a study of T cell responses to AZD1222 COVID-19 vaccine. Sequencing was performed with immunoSEQ multiplex PCR; in TCRdb, only in-frame clones are kept and a portion is missing. In the table there are around 150,000 clones, approximately 92% of which are singletons. Sequences were derived from peripheral blood, sampled 28 days after the second AZD1222 dose. The receptors here all came from an adult who received the AZD1222 COVID-19 vaccine. The CDR3 runs from the conserved cysteine through the conserved F or W. A D gene is named only where the DNA matches it firmly. Only part of the rows carry a size: once, few, many, or a class if the clone is expanded.

>TRBV28|TRBJ1-6|.|.
TGTGCCAGCAGAACCCCCGGGCCACACAATTCACCCCTCCACTTT
CASRTPGPHNSPLHF
>TRBV29-1|TRBJ1-1|.|.
TGCAGCGTGGGGGGGATCGAAGCTTTCTTT
CSVGGIEAFF
>TRBV5-4|TRBJ1-6|.|.
TGTGCCAGCAGCTTGGCTTCGGGCCATAATTCACCCCTCCACTTT
CASSLASGHNSPLHF
>TRBV9|TRBJ1-1|.|.
TGTGCCAGCGGTCCCATGAACACTGAAGCTTTCTTT
CASGPMNTEAFF
>TRBV29-1|TRBJ1-1|TRBD1|.
TGCAGCGCGAAAGGACAGGGAAACAAGAACACTGAAGCTTTCTTT
CSAKGQGNKNTEAFF
>TRBV27|TRBJ1-1|.|.
TGTGCCAGCAGTTTTGAGGAGGCCACTGAAGCTTTCTTT
CASSFEEATEAFF
>TRBV7-9|TRBJ1-1|TRBD1|.
TGTGCCAGCAGCTTGGGACAGTCGAACACTGAAGCTTTCTTT
CASSLGQSNTEAFF
>TRBV5-1|TRBJ2-3|TRBD2|.
TGCGCCAGCAGCTTGGCGGGAGGGCCCACAGATACGCAGTATTTT
CASSLAGGPTDTQYF
>TRBV28|TRBJ2-5|.|.
TGTGCCAGCATGGACAGCGGAGAGACCCAGTACTTC
CASMDSGETQYF
>TRBV7-9|TRBJ2-2|.|.
TGTGCCAGCAGCCTAATCGGGCAATCCACCGGGGAGCTGTTTTTT
CASSLIGQSTGELFF
>TRBV4-3|TRBJ1-2|.|.
TGCGCCAGCGTCACGGGTGTTTATGGCTACACCTTC
CASVTGVYGYTF
>TRBV4-1|TRBJ2-5|TRBD2|.
TGCGCCAGCAGCCCCTCTAGCGGGCGACGCCAAGAGACCCAGTACTTC
CASSPSSGRRQETQYF
>TRBV9|TRBJ2-7|TRBD2|.
TGTGCCAGCAGCGCCGGGACTAGCTTGTACGAGCAGTACTTC
CASSAGTSLYEQYF
>TRBV19|TRBJ1-5|.|few
TGTGCCAGTAGTATCCGAACTTACAGGGTCGGAGGCAATCAGCCCCAGCATTTT
CASSIRTYRVGGNQPQHF
>TRBV11-2|TRBJ2-7|.|.
TGTGCCAGCAGCCCCCAGACTGGAACCTACGAGCAGTACTTC
CASSPQTGTYEQYF
>TRBV18|TRBJ2-2|.|.
TGTGCCAGCTCACCACGGTCCGGGGAGCTGTTTTTT
CASSPRSGELFF
>TRBV6-5|TRBJ2-1|.|.
TGTGCCAGCAGTTACGAGGGTGGGTCCTACAATGAGCAGTTCTTC
CASSYEGGSYNEQFF
>TRBV2|TRBJ2-7|.|.
TGTGCCAGCAGTGATAATCGGGACACCTACGAGCAGTACTTC
CASSDNRDTYEQYF
>TRBV5-4|TRBJ2-6|.|.
TGTGCCAGCAGCCGGACGGGCGAGCGGGGGGCCAACGTCCTGACTTTC
CASSRTGERGANVLTF
>TRBV5-1|TRBJ2-3|.|.
TGCGCCAGCAGCTTTTTTCCGGGATTGGGCGCAGATACGCAGTATTTT
CASSFFPGLGADTQYF
>TRBV29-1|TRBJ2-5|.|medium-sized
TGCAGCGTTGTATTGGGGGCGGGGTGGACTAAAGAGACCCAGTACTTC
CSVVLGAGWTKETQYF
>TRBV3-1/TRBV3-2|TRBJ2-7|TRBD2|.
TGTGCCAGCAGCCAAGACCTAGCGGGACCCTACGAGCAGTACTTC
CASSQDLAGPYEQYF
>TRBV4-3|TRBJ1-1|.|.
TGCGCCAGCAGCCAAGATAGGGGGTGGGATTCTGAAGCTTTCTTT
CASSQDRGWDSEAFF
>TRBV4-1|TRBJ2-3|.|once
TGCGCCAGCAGCCAAGATCAATCGGCGGGACCTGATACGCAGTATTTT
CASSQDQSAGPDTQYF
>TRBV9|TRBJ2-5|TRBD2|.
TGTGCCAGCAGCGTAGGGACTAGCGGGAGGGGGCGTCAAGAGACCCAGTACTTC
CASSVGTSGRGRQETQYF
>TRBV11-2|TRBJ2-7|.|.
TGTGCCAGCAGCTTAACCGACAGTTGGGCCTACGAGCAGTACTTC
CASSLTDSWAYEQYF
>TRBV27|TRBJ1-5|.|few
TGTGCCAGCATAAAATGGCAGGGTGGCCAGCCCCAGCATTTT
CASIKWQGGQPQHF
>TRBV5-4|TRBJ2-7|TRBD2|.
TGTGCCAGCAGCTTGGCTAGCGGCCGCTCCTACGAGCAGTACTTC
CASSLASGRSYEQYF
>TRBV18|TRBJ1-4|.|.
TGTGCCAGCTCGACCTTGGAACAGGTCCCTATTTCCAATGAAAAACTGTTTTTT
CASSTLEQVPISNEKLFF
>TRBV7-2|TRBJ1-6|.|.
TGTGCCAGCAGCTTAAGGCCCCTTGGGAATTCACCCCTCCACTTT
CASSLRPLGNSPLHF
>TRBV15|TRBJ1-1|TRBD1|.
TGTGCCACCAGAGACCAATCGACAGGGCGGCCTGAAGCTTTCTTT
CATRDQSTGRPEAFF
>TRBV18|TRBJ2-5|.|.
TGTGCCAGCTCCCCCCAGCGGGTAGGAGAGACCCAGTACTTC
CASSPQRVGETQYF
>TRBV29-1|TRBJ2-7|TRBD2|.
TGCAGCGTTGTCCCGGCTAGCGGGAGCCACGAGCAGTACTTC
CSVVPASGSHEQYF
>TRBV14|TRBJ2-7|.|.
TGTGCCAGCAGCCCCCAGGGTTACGAGCAGTACTTC
CASSPQGYEQYF
>TRBV27|TRBJ1-6|.|.
TGTGCCAGCAGTTTATCTCCCGGGCCGATTAATTCACCCCTCCACTTT
CASSLSPGPINSPLHF
>TRBV2|TRBJ2-1|TRBD1|.
TGTGCCAGCAGTTCCACCCGACAGGGGCCTAAAGCCAATGAGCAGTTCTTC
CASSSTRQGPKANEQFF
>TRBV13|TRBJ2-3|TRBD2|.
TGTGCCAGCAGCTTACTGGCGGGAGATCCCGATACGCAGTATTTT
CASSLLAGDPDTQYF
>TRBV18|TRBJ1-2|TRBD1|once
TGTGCCAGCTCACCAAGGACAGGGGGCAATCATAACTATGGCTACACCTTC
CASSPRTGGNHNYGYTF
>TRBV19|TRBJ2-2|TRBD2|once
TGTGCCAGTACTAGCGGGAGGGCCGGAGCCGGGGAGCTGTTTTTT
CASTSGRAGAGELFF
>TRBV27|TRBJ2-2|TRBD1|.
TGTGCCAGCAGTTTGGGACAGGGCAACACCGGGGAGCTGTTTTTT
CASSLGQGNTGELFF
>TRBV14|TRBJ2-1|TRBD2|.
TGTGCCAGCAGCCGAGTGGGGGAGGGAGAGCAGTTCTTC
CASSRVGEGEQFF
>TRBV29-1|TRBJ1-4|.|once
TGCAGCGTTGATAGAAATGAAAAACTGTTTTTT
CSVDRNEKLFF
>TRBV28|TRBJ1-2|.|.
TGTGCCAGCAGCCCAACAGTTAACTATGGCTACACCTTC
CASSPTVNYGYTF
>TRBV27|TRBJ1-2|TRBD1|.
TGTGCCAGCAGTTTAAGACAGGGCGCTAACTATGGCTACACCTTC
CASSLRQGANYGYTF
>TRBV5-1|TRBJ1-3|TRBD1|.
TGCGCCAGCAGCTTGGGCAGGGGGAACACCATATATTTT
CASSLGRGNTIYF
>TRBV7-8|TRBJ1-4|.|once
TGTGCCAGCAGCCTCCGGACAGTGGAAAAACTGTTTTTT
CASSLRTVEKLFF
>TRBV6-5|TRBJ1-5|.|.
TGTGCCAGCAGTTCCACCGGGGGAAATAGCAATCAGCCCCAGCATTTT
CASSSTGGNSNQPQHF
>TRBV19|TRBJ1-5|TRBD1|once
TGTGCCAGCGGGACAGGGGGCTATCAGCCCCAGCATTTT
CASGTGGYQPQHF
>TRBV6-6|TRBJ1-5|.|.
TGTGCCAGCAGTCACGACAGGAGTGGTCAGCCCCAGCATTTT
CASSHDRSGQPQHF
>TRBV28|TRBJ1-2|.|few
TGTGCCAGCAGTTTGGGCAGGGACTATGGCTACACCTTC
CASSLGRDYGYTF
>TRBV6-4|TRBJ2-3|.|.
TGTGCCAGCAGTAGGGGGGCCGGGGATACGCAGTATTTT
CASSRGAGDTQYF
>TRBV28|TRBJ2-1|TRBD2|.
TGTGCCAGCAGCCCACCCCAGCGGGAGCTCTACAATGAGCAGTTCTTC
CASSPPQRELYNEQFF
>TRBV3-1/TRBV3-2|TRBJ1-6|.|.
TGTGCCAGCAGCCCCGACACGGGTAATTCACCCCTCCACTTT
CASSPDTGNSPLHF
>TRBV7-2|TRBJ1-2|.|.
TGTGCCAGCGGTGACAGGAGCTATGGCTACACCTTC
CASGDRSYGYTF
>TRBV27|TRBJ1-4|.|.
TGTGCCAGCAGATTCCACCGGAAGGGTGAAAAACTGTTTTTT
CASRFHRKGEKLFF
>TRBV27|TRBJ2-7|TRBD1|once
TGTGCCAGCAGTTTTCAGGGGGCCTACGAGCAGTACTTC
CASSFQGAYEQYF
>TRBV6-2/TRBV6-3|TRBJ2-7|TRBD2|.
TGTGCCAGCAGTTACCTGGCGGGAGGGGCTAAGGACGAGCAGTACTTC
CASSYLAGGAKDEQYF
>TRBV2|TRBJ2-7|.|.
TGTGCCAGCAGTGCGGCAGGGGGGGACTACGAGCAGTACTTC
CASSAAGGDYEQYF
>TRBV9|TRBJ2-1|TRBD2|.
TGTGCCAGCAGCGTAGTCGGGCTAGCGGGTGAGCAGTTCTTC
CASSVVGLAGEQFF
>TRBV4-1|TRBJ1-2|.|few
TGCGCCAGCAGCCAAGGGGAAAGACGGGAGCCACGCTATGGCTACACCTTC
CASSQGERREPRYGYTF